This T cell receptor (beta chain) was identified in a study of glioma-infiltrating T cells. The CDR3 contains 14 residues. Germline V CDR1 and CDR2: ENHRY, SYGVKD. Losses at the gene ends were 5 bases for V and 1 base for J; bases not matched to a gene: 1. TCR alpha and beta CDR3 regions were amplified from RNA using iRepertoire nested multiplex PCR. TCRdb redid the calling of the multiplex PCR reads with MiXCR, one entry per CDR3 protein. The sample yields 300,000 to 450,000 distinct CDR3 sequences, 41% seen once. This clonotype was counted a few times. The chain links TRBV10-3 to TRBJ2-5, with 10 bases fitting TRBD2. Sample: glioma tissue, nonneoplastic brain tissue, or PBMCs (not recorded which). The sequence was collected from a human donor with low-grade glioma or glioblastoma, undergoing nonglioma brain surgery, or in good health (not recorded which). CDR3 nucleotides: TGTGCCATCAGTCCTAGCGGGAGCCAAGAGACCCAGTACTTC. It is translated as CAISPSGSQETQYF.